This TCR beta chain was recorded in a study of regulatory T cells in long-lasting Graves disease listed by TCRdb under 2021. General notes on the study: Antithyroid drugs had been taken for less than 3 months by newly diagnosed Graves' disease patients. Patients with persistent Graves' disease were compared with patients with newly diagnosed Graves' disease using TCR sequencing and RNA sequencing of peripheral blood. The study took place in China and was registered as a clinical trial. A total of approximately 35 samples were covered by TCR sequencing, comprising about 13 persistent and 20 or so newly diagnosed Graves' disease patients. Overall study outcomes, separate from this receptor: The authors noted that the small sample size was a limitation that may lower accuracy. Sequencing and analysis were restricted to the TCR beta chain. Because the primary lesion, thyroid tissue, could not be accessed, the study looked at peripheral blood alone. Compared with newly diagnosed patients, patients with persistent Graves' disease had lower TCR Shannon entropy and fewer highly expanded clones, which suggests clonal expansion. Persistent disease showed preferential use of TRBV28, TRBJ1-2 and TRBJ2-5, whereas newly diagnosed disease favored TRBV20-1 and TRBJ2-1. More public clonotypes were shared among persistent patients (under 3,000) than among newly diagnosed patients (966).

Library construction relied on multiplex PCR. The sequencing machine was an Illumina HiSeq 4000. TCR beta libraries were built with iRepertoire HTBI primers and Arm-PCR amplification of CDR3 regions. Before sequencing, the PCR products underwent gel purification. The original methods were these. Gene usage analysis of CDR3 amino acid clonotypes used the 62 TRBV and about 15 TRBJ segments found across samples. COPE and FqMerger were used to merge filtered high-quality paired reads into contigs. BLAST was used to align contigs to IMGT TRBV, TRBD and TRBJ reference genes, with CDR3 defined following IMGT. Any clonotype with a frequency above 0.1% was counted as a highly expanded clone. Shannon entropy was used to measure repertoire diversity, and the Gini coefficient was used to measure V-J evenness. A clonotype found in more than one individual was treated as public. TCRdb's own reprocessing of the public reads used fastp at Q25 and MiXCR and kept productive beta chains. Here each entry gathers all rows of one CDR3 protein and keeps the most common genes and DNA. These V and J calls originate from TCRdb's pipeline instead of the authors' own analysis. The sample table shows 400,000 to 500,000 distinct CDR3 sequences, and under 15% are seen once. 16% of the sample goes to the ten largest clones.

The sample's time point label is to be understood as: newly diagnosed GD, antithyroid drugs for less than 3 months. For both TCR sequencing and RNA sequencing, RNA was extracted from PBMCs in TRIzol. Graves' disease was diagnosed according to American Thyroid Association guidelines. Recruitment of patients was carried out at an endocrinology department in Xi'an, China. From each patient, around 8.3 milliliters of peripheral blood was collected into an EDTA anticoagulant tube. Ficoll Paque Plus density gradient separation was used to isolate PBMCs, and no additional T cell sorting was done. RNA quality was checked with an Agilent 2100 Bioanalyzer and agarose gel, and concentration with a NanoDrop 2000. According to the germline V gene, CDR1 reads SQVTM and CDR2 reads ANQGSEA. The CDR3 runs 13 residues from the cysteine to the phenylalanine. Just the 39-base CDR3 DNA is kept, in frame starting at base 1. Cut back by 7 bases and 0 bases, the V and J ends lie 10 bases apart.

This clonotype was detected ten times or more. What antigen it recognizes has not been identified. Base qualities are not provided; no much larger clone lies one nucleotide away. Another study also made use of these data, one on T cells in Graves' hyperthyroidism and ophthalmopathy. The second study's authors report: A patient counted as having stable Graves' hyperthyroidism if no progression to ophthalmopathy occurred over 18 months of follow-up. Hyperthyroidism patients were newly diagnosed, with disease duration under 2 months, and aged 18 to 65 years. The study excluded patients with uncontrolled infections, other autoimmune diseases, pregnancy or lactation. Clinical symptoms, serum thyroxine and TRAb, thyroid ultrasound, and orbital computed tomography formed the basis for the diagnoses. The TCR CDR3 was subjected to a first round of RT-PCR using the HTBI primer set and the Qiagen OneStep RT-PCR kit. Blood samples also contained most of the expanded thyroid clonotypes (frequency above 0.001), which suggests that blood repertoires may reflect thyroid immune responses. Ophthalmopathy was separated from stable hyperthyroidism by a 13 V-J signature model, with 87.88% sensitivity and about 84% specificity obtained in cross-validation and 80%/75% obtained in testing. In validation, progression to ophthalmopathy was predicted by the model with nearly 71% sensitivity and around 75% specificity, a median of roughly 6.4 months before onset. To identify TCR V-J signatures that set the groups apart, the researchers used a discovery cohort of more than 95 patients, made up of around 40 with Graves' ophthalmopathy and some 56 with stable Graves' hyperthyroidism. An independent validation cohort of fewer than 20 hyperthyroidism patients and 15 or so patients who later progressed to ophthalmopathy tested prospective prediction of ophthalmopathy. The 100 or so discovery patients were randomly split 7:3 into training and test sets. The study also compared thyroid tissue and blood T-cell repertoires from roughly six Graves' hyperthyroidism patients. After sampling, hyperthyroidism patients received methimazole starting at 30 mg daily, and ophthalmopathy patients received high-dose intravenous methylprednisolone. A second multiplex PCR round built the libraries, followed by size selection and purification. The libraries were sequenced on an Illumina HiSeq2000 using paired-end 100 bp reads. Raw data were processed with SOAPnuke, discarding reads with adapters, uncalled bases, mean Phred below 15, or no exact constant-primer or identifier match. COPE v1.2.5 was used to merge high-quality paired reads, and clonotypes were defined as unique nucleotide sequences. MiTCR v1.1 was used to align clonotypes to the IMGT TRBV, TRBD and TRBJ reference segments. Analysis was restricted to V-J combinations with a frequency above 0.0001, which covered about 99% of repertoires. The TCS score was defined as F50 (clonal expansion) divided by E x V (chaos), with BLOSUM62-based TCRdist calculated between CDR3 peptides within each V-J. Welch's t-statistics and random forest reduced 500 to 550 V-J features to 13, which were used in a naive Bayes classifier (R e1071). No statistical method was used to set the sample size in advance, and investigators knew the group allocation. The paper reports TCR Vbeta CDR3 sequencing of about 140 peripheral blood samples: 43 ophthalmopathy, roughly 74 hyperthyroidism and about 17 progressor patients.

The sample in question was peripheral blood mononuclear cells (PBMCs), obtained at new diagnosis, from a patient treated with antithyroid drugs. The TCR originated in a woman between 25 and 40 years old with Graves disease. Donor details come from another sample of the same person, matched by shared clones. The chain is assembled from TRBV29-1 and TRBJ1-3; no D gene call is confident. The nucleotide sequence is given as TGCAGCGCCAGTTCAGACTCTGGAAACACCATATATTTT. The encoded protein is CSASSDSGNTIYF.